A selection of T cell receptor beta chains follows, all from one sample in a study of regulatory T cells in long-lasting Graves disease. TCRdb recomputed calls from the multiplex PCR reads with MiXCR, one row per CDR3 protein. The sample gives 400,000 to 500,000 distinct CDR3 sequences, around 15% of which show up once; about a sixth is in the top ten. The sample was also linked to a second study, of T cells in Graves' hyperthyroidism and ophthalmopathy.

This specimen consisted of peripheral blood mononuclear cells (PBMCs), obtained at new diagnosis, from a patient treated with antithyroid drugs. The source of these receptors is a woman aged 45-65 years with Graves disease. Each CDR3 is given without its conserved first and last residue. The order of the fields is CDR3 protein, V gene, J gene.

CDR3aa: ASPGESTDTQY
v_gene: TRBV5-5
j_gene: TRBJ2-3

CDR3aa: ASSSLTGGHYDQY
v_gene: TRBV7-8
j_gene: TRBJ2-7

CDR3aa: ASSLLGEKQY
v_gene: TRBV5-1
j_gene: TRBJ2-7

CDR3aa: ASNSLGGRSLNEQF
v_gene: TRBV5-1
j_gene: TRBJ2-1

CDR3aa: ASSFLTGGTDTQY
v_gene: TRBV7-9
j_gene: TRBJ2-3

CDR3aa: ASSSPQQANYGYT
v_gene: TRBV27
j_gene: TRBJ1-2

CDR3aa: ASSPSTVPSYEQY
v_gene: TRBV18
j_gene: TRBJ2-7

CDR3aa: ASSGMSLTEAF
v_gene: TRBV7-2
j_gene: TRBJ1-1

CDR3aa: ASSLNSGVYNEQF
v_gene: TRBV7-9
j_gene: TRBJ2-1

CDR3aa: ASTRGSGNEQF
v_gene: TRBV27
j_gene: TRBJ2-1

CDR3aa: ASSLVPRGPMF
v_gene: TRBV7-8
j_gene: TRBJ1-4

CDR3aa: ASSFRDRPSYEQY
v_gene: TRBV5-5
j_gene: TRBJ2-7

CDR3aa: SARPPRLAWVYEQY
v_gene: TRBV20-1
j_gene: TRBJ2-7

CDR3aa: ASSERAGSVTGELF
v_gene: TRBV2
j_gene: TRBJ2-2

CDR3aa: ASSPLGLAGPFTGELF
v_gene: TRBV3-1
j_gene: TRBJ2-2

CDR3aa: ASSRGLNTEAF
v_gene: TRBV6-2/TRBV6-3
j_gene: TRBJ1-1

CDR3aa: ASSLIGQGVRGAF
v_gene: TRBV12-3/TRBV12-4
j_gene: TRBJ1-1

CDR3aa: ASGQSSGSYEQY
v_gene: TRBV12-3/TRBV12-4
j_gene: NA

CDR3aa: SVATQGDEQY
v_gene: TRBV29-1
j_gene: TRBJ2-7

CDR3aa: AWSVFGGNTEAF
v_gene: TRBV30
j_gene: TRBJ1-1

CDR3aa: ASSGRAETQY
v_gene: TRBV7-9
j_gene: TRBJ2-5

CDR3aa: ASSRTGDQPQH
v_gene: TRBV5-1
j_gene: TRBJ1-5

CDR3aa: AISTPGQGRYEQY
v_gene: TRBV10-3
j_gene: TRBJ2-7

CDR3aa: ASIDRSSNTGELF
v_gene: TRBV11-2
j_gene: TRBJ2-2

CDR3aa: ASSLAQREEDTQY
v_gene: TRBV7-6
j_gene: TRBJ2-3

CDR3aa: ASSLSSGSSYNEQF
v_gene: TRBV28
j_gene: TRBJ2-1

CDR3aa: SVTTQSRYEQY
v_gene: TRBV29-1
j_gene: TRBJ2-7